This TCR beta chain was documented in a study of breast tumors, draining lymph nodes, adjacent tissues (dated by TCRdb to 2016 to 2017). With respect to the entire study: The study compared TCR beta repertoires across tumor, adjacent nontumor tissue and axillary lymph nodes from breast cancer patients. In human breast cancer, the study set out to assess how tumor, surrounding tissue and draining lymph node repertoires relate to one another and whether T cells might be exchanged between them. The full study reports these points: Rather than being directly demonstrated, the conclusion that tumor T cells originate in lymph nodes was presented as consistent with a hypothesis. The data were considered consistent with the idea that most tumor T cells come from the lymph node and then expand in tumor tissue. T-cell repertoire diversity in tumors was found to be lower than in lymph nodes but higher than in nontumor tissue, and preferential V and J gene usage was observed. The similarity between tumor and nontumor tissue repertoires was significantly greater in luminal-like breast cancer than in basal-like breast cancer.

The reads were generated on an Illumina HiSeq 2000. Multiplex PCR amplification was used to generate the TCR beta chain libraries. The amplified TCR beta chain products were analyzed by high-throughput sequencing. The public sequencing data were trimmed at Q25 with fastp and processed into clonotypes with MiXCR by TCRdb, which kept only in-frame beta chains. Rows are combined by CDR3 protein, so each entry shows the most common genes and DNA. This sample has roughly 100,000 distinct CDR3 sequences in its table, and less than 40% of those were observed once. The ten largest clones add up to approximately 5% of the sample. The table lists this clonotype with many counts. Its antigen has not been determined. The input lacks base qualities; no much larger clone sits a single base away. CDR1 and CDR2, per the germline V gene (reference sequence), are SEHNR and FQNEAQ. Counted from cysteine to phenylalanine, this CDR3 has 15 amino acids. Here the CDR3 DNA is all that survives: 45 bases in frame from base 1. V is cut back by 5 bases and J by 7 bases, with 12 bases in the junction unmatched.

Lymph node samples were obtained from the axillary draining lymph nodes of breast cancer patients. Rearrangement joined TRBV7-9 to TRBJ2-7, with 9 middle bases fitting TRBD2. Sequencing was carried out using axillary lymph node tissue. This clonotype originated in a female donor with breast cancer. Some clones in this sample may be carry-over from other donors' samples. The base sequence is TGTGCCAGCAGCCCCACGGGACTAGCCCTCCGGGAGCAGTACTTC. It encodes CASSPTGLALREQYF.